These 15 T cell receptor beta chains originate from one sample sequenced in a study of blood T cell repertoires in COVID-19. Sequencing used immunoSEQ multiplex PCR; TCRdb keeps in-frame clones, though not all of them. Seen here are under 450,000 clones, about 89% observed once, and the top ten hold roughly 0.9%. Sequenced: PBMCs or T cells enriched from blood (not recorded which). The receptors were sampled from a woman between 35 and 50 years old who had been exposed to COVID-19.

The V and J genes are TRBV7-6 and TRBJ1-6; 7 bases map to TRBD1. Trimming cost V 4 bases and J 10 bases; bases outside gene matches: 10. The CDR3 is made up of 15 amino acids. Germline V lookup: CDR1 SGHVS, CDR2 FNYEAQ. In nucleotides, the CDR3 is TGTGCCAGCAGCTCCCGACAGGGTAAGAAGTCACCCCTCCACTTT. Translation gives CASSSRQGKKSPLHF.

The V and J genes are TRBV7-2 and TRBJ2-1, with D unresolved. The germline CDR1 and CDR2 sequences are SGHTA and FQGNSA. The V gene lost 7 bases and the J gene lost 7 bases, with 20 bases spanning the gap. The CDR3 covers 15 residues. The CDR3 spells CASIQNRVLRNEQFF. The CDR3 DNA sequence: TGTGCCAGCATCCAAAACAGAGTCTTACGGAATGAGCAGTTCTTC.

The V call is TRBV5-1, the J call TRBJ1-1, with 11 bases matching TRBD1. Per germline, CDR1 SGHRS and CDR2 YFSETQ. The CDR3 consists of 14 residues. J lost 5 bases, V lost 4 bases, and 4 bases had no gene match. The CDR3 spells CASSNGTGGTEAFF. The DNA for the CDR3 is TGCGCCAGCAGCAATGGGACAGGGGGGACTGAAGCTTTCTTT.

The gene calls are TRBV24-1 and TRBJ2-1; D is ambiguous. V dropped 6 bases and J dropped 7 bases, with 21 bases sitting between them. The CDR3 is 16 amino acids. Per germline, CDR1 KGHDR and CDR2 SFDVKD. The CDR3 DNA is TGTGCCACCAGTCCCCGCGTTTCGAACGCCCGGAATGAGCAGTTCTTC. This encodes CATSPRVSNARNEQFF.

The rearrangement links TRBV11-3 to TRBJ2-3; D is perhaps TRBD1 (5 bases). Germline loops: CDR1 SGHNT, CDR2 YENEEA. V was trimmed by 5 bases and J by 0 bases, leaving 9 bases between them. The CDR3 totals 14 residues. CDR3 amino acids: CASSTRQSTDTQYF. The CDR3 DNA is TGTGCCAGCAGCACCCGACAGAGCACAGATACGCAGTATTTT.

The J gene is TRBJ2-3, the V gene TRBV7-8, with 7 bases aligning to TRBD1. The germline V gene has CDR1 SGHVS and CDR2 FQNEAQ. CDR3 length: 14 residues. Germline trimming cut 5 bases from V and 2 bases from J; bases unmatched to any gene: 4. The DNA of the CDR3 is TGTGCCAGCAGCCTCGGGACAGACACAGATACGCAGTATTTT. Amino acid sequence: CASSLGTDTDTQYF.

The V gene is TRBV6-2 or TRBV6-3, the J gene TRBJ1-2, with 12 bases lining up with TRBD1. The CDR3 runs to 14 residues. Trimming at V came to 6 bases and at J to 6 bases, leaving 5 bases not matched to a gene. Germline V lookup: CDR1 MNHEY, CDR2 SVGEGT. CDR3 protein: CASSGGTGGHGYTF. The DNA for the CDR3 is TGTGCCAGCAGCGGAGGGACAGGGGGCCATGGCTACACCTTC.

This chain joins TRBV6-5 and TRBJ1-2, with TRBD1 matching 8 bases. Trimming took 6 bases from V and 4 from J; bases not matched to a gene: 10. CDR3 length: 15 residues. Germline V gene lookup returns CDR1 MNHEY and CDR2 SVGAGI. The DNA of the CDR3 is TGTGCCAGCAGCCCCGACAGGGGAACTTCCTATGGCTACACCTTC. This translates into CASSPDRGTSYGYTF.

This chain connects TRBV27 to TRBJ1-1, with 8 bases lining up with TRBD1. Germline lookup yields CDR1 MNHEY and CDR2 SMNVEV (reference sequence). The ends lost 6 bases at V and 1 base at J; junction bases unmatched: 4. This CDR3 spans 14 amino acids. The CDR3 here is CASSFGTGNTEAFF. The CDR3 coding sequence is TGTGCCAGCAGCTTCGGGACAGGGAACACTGAAGCTTTCTTT.

The V and J genes are TRBV9 and TRBJ2-3; 8 positions agree with TRBD2. CDR3 length equals 18 residues. Germline CDR1 and CDR2: SGDLS and YYNGEE. Trimming cost V 4 bases and J 6 bases; bases outside gene matches: 19. CDR3 sequence (DNA): TGTGCCAGCAGCTCCCACTCCCACCCGGGGGGGTCGACGGATACGCAGTATTTT. Translation gives CASSSHSHPGGSTDTQYF.

The genes are TRBV7-6 and TRBJ2-7; 13 positions agree with TRBD2. V was clipped by 8 bases and J by 0 bases; unmatched bases: 13. Germline CDR1 is SGHVS and CDR2 is FNYEAQ. The CDR3 length is 18 residues. The CDR3 DNA reads TGTGCCAGCTCATCATCACGACTAGCGGGAGGAACCTCCTACGAGCAGTACTTC. It is translated as CASSSSRLAGGTSYEQYF.

This sequence joins TRBV12-3 or TRBV12-4 and TRBJ2-1, with D perhaps matching TRBD2 (6 bases). CDR3 length equals 13 residues. The V end lost 6 bases, the J end lost 8 bases, and 14 bases lay between the germline ends. The CDR3 loop reads CASSSTRRDEQFF. As DNA, the CDR3 is TGTGCCAGCAGCTCCACAAGGAGGGATGAGCAGTTCTTC.

The gene calls are TRBV10-1 and TRBJ1-2; D remains ambiguous. V was trimmed by 4 bases and J by 0 bases, leaving 6 bases between them. CDR3 length: 13 amino acids. Per the germline V gene, CDR1 is WNHNN and CDR2 is SYGVQD (reference sequence). The CDR3 sequence is CASSVKPNYGYTF. In DNA form, the CDR3 reads TGCGCCAGCAGTGTAAAGCCTAACTATGGCTACACCTTC.

The chain has TRBV7-9 and TRBJ1-2; 8 nucleotides line up with TRBD1. The V gene's germline CDR1 is SEHNR and CDR2 FQNEAQ (reference sequence). V shed 5 bases and J 8 bases; nucleotides not matched to a gene: 7. CDR3 length: 13 residues. CDR3 sequence (DNA): TGTGCCAGCAGCCCGACAGGGGCTCCGGGCTACACCTTC. Its translation: CASSPTGAPGYTF.

V and J are TRBV7-9 and TRBJ1-1, with 10 positions matching TRBD1. The CDR3 runs to 16 residues. Trimming cost V 3 bases and J 5 bases; bases outside gene matches: 9. Germline lookup yields CDR1 SEHNR and CDR2 FQNEAQ (reference sequence). The CDR3 coding sequence is TGTGCCAGCAGCTTTGGGTCCGGGACAGGGGTGACTGAAGCTTTCTTT. It yields the protein CASSFGSGTGVTEAFF.